This TCR beta chain was identified during a study of blood T cell repertoires in COVID-19 (dated by TCRdb to 2018 to 2020). Turning to the overall study: Collaborator samples came from the United States, Italy and Spain and covered acute and convalescent phases of COVID-19. The sample metadata nearly always contained a de-identified subject ID, COVID-19 status, age in years and sex. Subjects who had been exposed to COVID-19, were actively infected with it, or had recovered from it provided the deeply sampled blood TCRbeta repertoires that made up the dataset. The repertoires were released in a freely available public database intended as a resource for research on the immune response to SARS-CoV-2. The samples were drawn from the first 160 participants of the ongoing ImmuneRACE study and from 1,254 subjects provided by 6 global collaborators. The prospective study material was composed of cDNA or gDNA derived from T cells, B-cell-depleted T cells, or PBMCs. Where HLA class I and class II types were available, the types were taken from metadata supplied by the sample provider, not from assay-based typing.

What the authors observed across the whole study: Clinical and demographic metadata were provided uncurated, with the amount varying by source and participant.

As concerns this clone: Its antigen is still unknown. No qualities accompany the bases; no much larger clone lies one base away.

TCRbeta CDR3 regions were amplified from genomic DNA using the immunoSEQ Assay, a bias-controlled multiplex PCR. The source study handled its data this way. Nucleated cell counts per sample were estimated from amplification of reference gene primers within the assay. To quantify the absolute abundance of each unique TCRbeta CDR3 rearrangement, sequence reads were collapsed and filtered. For each sample, productive Simpson clonality was calculated by taking the square root of Simpson's diversity index across productive rearrangements. TCRdb carries this immuneACCESS record with in-frame sequences only. Its versions omit some clonotypes, under half of them owing to an unresolved V gene in the studies checked, with the rest unexplained. V, J and clone size reflect that table, while D and trimming were determined from the DNA. Recorded for this sample are just under 65,000 clones; 65% to 80% of them occurred a single time. The ten largest clonotypes hold approximately 5.6% of the sample.

CDR1 and CDR2 are read off the germline V gene as SGHDT and YYEEEE. Between the V and J ends, shortened by 4 bases and 5 bases respectively, the junction contains 19 bases. From the cysteine up to the phenylalanine, the CDR3 has a length of 16 residues. Only CDR3 DNA is held: 48 bases, read in frame from base 1. The collaborating institutions used their own protocols to collect whole blood in K2EDTA tubes. For TCRbeta analysis, collaborators shipped samples as frozen whole blood, isolated PBMCs, or DNA extracted from either of those sample types. Specimen: peripheral blood. The receptor was isolated from a human donor in a cohort sampled during active COVID-19. Recombination connected TRBV5-6 to TRBJ2-1, with TRBD2 perhaps the D gene, on 7 matching bases. The encoded CDR3 is CASSPRLAGAHNEQFF. Here is the DNA: TGTGCCAGCAGCCCACGACTGGCGGGGGCCCACAATGAGCAGTTCTTC.